The rows below give T cell receptor beta chains drawn from one sample of a study of blood T cell repertoires in COVID-19. Clones were read by immunoSEQ multiplex PCR, and TCRdb kept only the in-frame ones, dropping some. The profile covers around 400,000 clones, with about 88% appearing a single time and 1.2% to 1.5% taken by the ten largest. Sequenced sample: PBMCs or T cells enriched from blood (not recorded which). The receptor source for this set is a young woman who had been exposed to COVID-19. CDR3s include the opening cysteine and the closing phenylalanine or tryptophan. Each record gives: V gene, J gene, clone size, D gene, CDR3 length, CDR3 DNA, CDR3 protein. A D gene is named only where the DNA matches it firmly. Some rows mark clone size as missing; the rest say once, few, many or name a class of expanded clone.

v_call: TRBV6-5; j_call: TRBJ1-3; clone_size: -; d_call: -; cdr3_length: 12; cdr3_nt: TGTGCCAGCAATGGGCCCCGAAACACCATATATTTT; cdr3_aa: CASNGPRNTIYF
v_call: TRBV27; j_call: TRBJ1-6; clone_size: few; d_call: -; cdr3_length: 12; cdr3_nt: TGTGCCAGCAGTTTCGGGGGATCACCCCTCCACTTT; cdr3_aa: CASSFGGSPLHF
v_call: TRBV3-1/TRBV3-2; j_call: TRBJ2-5; clone_size: -; d_call: TRBD2; cdr3_length: 15; cdr3_nt: TGTGCCAGCAGCCGACTAGCGTGGAGGAAAGAGACCCAGTACTTC; cdr3_aa: CASSRLAWRKETQYF
v_call: TRBV3-1/TRBV3-2; j_call: TRBJ2-7; clone_size: -; d_call: -; cdr3_length: 12; cdr3_nt: TGTGCCAGCAGCAGGGCGGGTACCGAGCAGTACTTC; cdr3_aa: CASSRAGTEQYF
v_call: TRBV2; j_call: TRBJ1-1; clone_size: -; d_call: TRBD1; cdr3_length: 15; cdr3_nt: TGTGCCAGCAGGGCTGGACAGGGAGATGGGACTGAAGCTTTCTTT; cdr3_aa: CASRAGQGDGTEAFF
v_call: TRBV12-3/TRBV12-4; j_call: TRBJ2-1; clone_size: -; d_call: TRBD2; cdr3_length: 11; cdr3_nt: TGTGCCAGCAGCTGGGGGGGTGAGCAGTTCTTC; cdr3_aa: CASSWGGEQFF
v_call: TRBV4-3; j_call: TRBJ1-3; clone_size: -; d_call: -; cdr3_length: 16; cdr3_nt: TGCCTACCCAGCAGAAAGGGAGGGGGGCCTGGAAACACCATATATTTT; cdr3_aa: CLPSRKGGGPGNTIYF
v_call: TRBV9; j_call: TRBJ2-1; clone_size: -; d_call: TRBD2; cdr3_length: 21; cdr3_nt: TGTGCCAGCAGCGTATCCTCGTCCTCATTTACTAGCGGGGGGGCTTACAATGAGCAGTTCTTC; cdr3_aa: CASSVSSSSFTSGGAYNEQFF
v_call: TRBV6-4; j_call: TRBJ2-2; clone_size: -; d_call: TRBD1; cdr3_length: 14; cdr3_nt: TGTGCCAGCTCCGAGACAGGGGGCGCCGGGGAGCTGTTTTTT; cdr3_aa: CASSETGGAGELFF
v_call: TRBV7-3; j_call: TRBJ2-2; clone_size: -; d_call: TRBD1; cdr3_length: 21; cdr3_nt: TGTGCCAGCAGCTTAATCGCCCAGATCTCAGGACAGGGCGGTCACCTCGGGGAGCTGTTTTTT; cdr3_aa: CASSLIAQISGQGGHLGELFF
v_call: TRBV19; j_call: TRBJ2-3; clone_size: -; d_call: TRBD2; cdr3_length: 16; cdr3_nt: TGTGCCAGTAGCGGGGAGGGACTAGCGGGAGTAGATACGCAGTATTTT; cdr3_aa: CASSGEGLAGVDTQYF
v_call: TRBV9; j_call: TRBJ2-7; clone_size: -; d_call: TRBD1; cdr3_length: 17; cdr3_nt: TGTGCCAGCAGCGTAGACGGGGTTGGGACAGGGATTCACGAGCAGTACTTC; cdr3_aa: CASSVDGVGTGIHEQYF
v_call: TRBV28; j_call: TRBJ1-4; clone_size: -; d_call: TRBD1; cdr3_length: 15; cdr3_nt: TGTGCCAGCAGTTGGCGACAGGGGGCAATCGTAAAACTGTTTTTT; cdr3_aa: CASSWRQGAIVKLFF
v_call: TRBV3-1/TRBV3-2; j_call: TRBJ1-5; clone_size: once; d_call: -; cdr3_length: 17; cdr3_nt: TGTGCCAGCAGCCAAGCTCGGACGGGGGGAGGGAATCAGCCCCAGCATTTT; cdr3_aa: CASSQARTGGGNQPQHF
v_call: TRBV19; j_call: TRBJ2-1; clone_size: once; d_call: -; cdr3_length: 14; cdr3_nt: TGTGCCAGTAGCCTATACAGCTCCTACAATGAGCAGTTCTTC; cdr3_aa: CASSLYSSYNEQFF
v_call: TRBV28; j_call: TRBJ1-6; clone_size: few; d_call: -; cdr3_length: 16; cdr3_nt: TGTGCCAGCAGTGCCGTAAAAGGGCTTAGCGATTCACCCCTCCACTTT; cdr3_aa: CASSAVKGLSDSPLHF
v_call: TRBV5-8; j_call: TRBJ2-5; clone_size: -; d_call: TRBD2; cdr3_length: 16; cdr3_nt: TGTGCCAGCAGCTCGACTAGCGGGGGGGGTTCTGCGACCCAGTACTTC; cdr3_aa: CASSSTSGGGSATQYF
v_call: TRBV7-2; j_call: TRBJ2-1; clone_size: -; d_call: TRBD2; cdr3_length: 15; cdr3_nt: TGTGCCAGCAGCTGGGGACTAGCGGTTGGTGGCGAGCAGTTCTTC; cdr3_aa: CASSWGLAVGGEQFF
v_call: TRBV19; j_call: TRBJ1-1; clone_size: -; d_call: TRBD1; cdr3_length: 15; cdr3_nt: TGTGCCAGTAGTGCCAAGACAGGGGGCGGGTATGAAGCTTTCTTT; cdr3_aa: CASSAKTGGGYEAFF
v_call: TRBV13; j_call: TRBJ1-2; clone_size: -; d_call: TRBD1; cdr3_length: 16; cdr3_nt: TGTGCCAGCAGCACCCGGGACAGGGGGCGCGGCTATGGCTACACCTTC; cdr3_aa: CASSTRDRGRGYGYTF
v_call: TRBV2; j_call: TRBJ1-6; clone_size: -; d_call: TRBD1; cdr3_length: 15; cdr3_nt: TGTGCCAGCACCGGAGGACAGGTACCGAATTCACCCCTCCACTTT; cdr3_aa: CASTGGQVPNSPLHF
v_call: TRBV7-9; j_call: TRBJ1-3; clone_size: -; d_call: TRBD1; cdr3_length: 14; cdr3_nt: TGTGCCAGCAGGGGGACAGGCGGCGGAAACACCATATATTTT; cdr3_aa: CASRGTGGGNTIYF
v_call: TRBV7-9; j_call: TRBJ2-1; clone_size: once; d_call: TRBD1; cdr3_length: 15; cdr3_nt: TGTGCCAGCAGCCTCCTGACAGGGGCCGGCAATGAGCAGTTCTTC; cdr3_aa: CASSLLTGAGNEQFF
v_call: TRBV7-8; j_call: TRBJ2-5; clone_size: -; d_call: TRBD2; cdr3_length: 18; cdr3_nt: TGTGCCAGCAGTTTAGAGGTTACTAGCGGGAGGGCCGGGGAGACCCAGTACTTC; cdr3_aa: CASSLEVTSGRAGETQYF
v_call: TRBV10-3; j_call: TRBJ1-2; clone_size: -; d_call: -; cdr3_length: 13; cdr3_nt: TGTGCCATCAGTGATCGGCAGGGTGGTGGCTACACCTTC; cdr3_aa: CAISDRQGGGYTF
v_call: TRBV10-3; j_call: TRBJ1-1; clone_size: few; d_call: -; cdr3_length: 17; cdr3_nt: TGTGCCATCAGTGAGTGGTCTAAGGGAGGGTTGAACACTGAAGCTTTCTTT; cdr3_aa: CAISEWSKGGLNTEAFF
v_call: TRBV14; j_call: TRBJ1-6; clone_size: -; d_call: TRBD1; cdr3_length: 13; cdr3_nt: TGTGCCAGCAGCCGACAGGGGTATTCACCCCTCCACTTT; cdr3_aa: CASSRQGYSPLHF
v_call: TRBV10-3; j_call: TRBJ1-2; clone_size: -; d_call: TRBD1; cdr3_length: 13; cdr3_nt: TGTGCCATCAGTGTTCAGGGGGCCTATGGCTACACCTTC; cdr3_aa: CAISVQGAYGYTF
v_call: TRBV5-4; j_call: TRBJ2-1; clone_size: -; d_call: TRBD2; cdr3_length: 19; cdr3_nt: TGTGCCAGCAGCTTGAGGGGACTAGCGGGAGGGCCGACCTACAATGAGCAGTTCTTC; cdr3_aa: CASSLRGLAGGPTYNEQFF
v_call: TRBV5-1; j_call: TRBJ2-7; clone_size: -; d_call: TRBD1; cdr3_length: 18; cdr3_nt: TGCGCCAGCACGAGGACAGGTCTGGTCCAGGTAGCACCCTACGAGCAGTACTTC; cdr3_aa: CASTRTGLVQVAPYEQYF
v_call: TRBV5-8; j_call: TRBJ2-7; clone_size: -; d_call: -; cdr3_length: 12; cdr3_nt: TGTGCCAGCAGCTTGCTTACGGGTGATCAGTACTTC; cdr3_aa: CASSLLTGDQYF
v_call: TRBV5-8; j_call: TRBJ1-4; clone_size: few; d_call: TRBD1; cdr3_length: 14; cdr3_nt: TGTGCCAGCAGCCCCCGGGACAGGGATGAAAAACTGTTTTTT; cdr3_aa: CASSPRDRDEKLFF
v_call: TRBV15; j_call: TRBJ2-7; clone_size: -; d_call: TRBD2; cdr3_length: 15; cdr3_nt: TGTGCCACCACCACCTCAATAGCGGGAGTGGGGGAGCAGTACTTC; cdr3_aa: CATTTSIAGVGEQYF
v_call: TRBV3-1/TRBV3-2; j_call: TRBJ2-1; clone_size: -; d_call: TRBD2; cdr3_length: 15; cdr3_nt: TGTGCCAGCAGCCAGGGACTAGCGGGAGTGAGTGAGCAGTTCTTC; cdr3_aa: CASSQGLAGVSEQFF
v_call: TRBV18; j_call: TRBJ2-4; clone_size: -; d_call: TRBD1; cdr3_length: 15; cdr3_nt: TGTGCCAGCTCACCACTCGGACAGGGGAGTGACATTCAGTACTTC; cdr3_aa: CASSPLGQGSDIQYF
v_call: TRBV19; j_call: TRBJ2-5; clone_size: -; d_call: TRBD2; cdr3_length: 16; cdr3_nt: TGTGCCAGTAGTCCAGGGACTAGCGGCCATCAAGAGACCCAGTACTTC; cdr3_aa: CASSPGTSGHQETQYF
v_call: TRBV28; j_call: TRBJ2-1; clone_size: -; d_call: -; cdr3_length: 12; cdr3_nt: TGTGCCAGCAAGGACTTCTACAATGAGCAGTTCTTC; cdr3_aa: CASKDFYNEQFF
v_call: TRBV25-1; j_call: TRBJ2-2; clone_size: few; d_call: TRBD2; cdr3_length: 15; cdr3_nt: TGTGCCAGCAGCCTTAGCGGGATCGGGTCCGGGGAGCTGTTTTTT; cdr3_aa: CASSLSGIGSGELFF
v_call: TRBV28; j_call: TRBJ1-2; clone_size: -; d_call: TRBD1; cdr3_length: 15; cdr3_nt: TGTGCCAGCAGTTTGTGGCAGGGGGCTAACTATGGCTACACCTTC; cdr3_aa: CASSLWQGANYGYTF
v_call: TRBV6-5; j_call: TRBJ1-5; clone_size: -; d_call: -; cdr3_length: 15; cdr3_nt: TGTGCCAGCAGTTACTCTTCTGGGGGCGGCCAGCCCCAGCATTTT; cdr3_aa: CASSYSSGGGQPQHF
v_call: TRBV6-5; j_call: TRBJ2-3; clone_size: -; d_call: -; cdr3_length: 12; cdr3_nt: TGTGCCAGCAGGTTGAGTCCAGATACGCAGTATTTT; cdr3_aa: CASRLSPDTQYF
v_call: TRBV20-1; j_call: TRBJ2-7; clone_size: few; d_call: -; cdr3_length: 10; cdr3_nt: TGCAGTGCCATCCTAGGAGAGCAGTACTTC; cdr3_aa: CSAILGEQYF
v_call: TRBV5-4; j_call: TRBJ1-6; clone_size: -; d_call: TRBD1; cdr3_length: 16; cdr3_nt: TGTGCCAGCAGCATAAACGAGGGGGCGCTTAATTCACCCCTCCACTTT; cdr3_aa: CASSINEGALNSPLHF
v_call: TRBV7-8; j_call: TRBJ2-6; clone_size: -; d_call: -; cdr3_length: 15; cdr3_nt: TGTGCCAGTTTACCACTTTTCTCTGGGGCCAACGTCCTGACTTTC; cdr3_aa: CASLPLFSGANVLTF
v_call: TRBV7-2; j_call: TRBJ1-2; clone_size: -; d_call: TRBD1; cdr3_length: 15; cdr3_nt: TGTGCCAGCAGCTTAGGAGGGGGCGGGGTTTTGGGCTACACCTTC; cdr3_aa: CASSLGGGGVLGYTF
v_call: TRBV6-6; j_call: TRBJ1-1; clone_size: -; d_call: TRBD1; cdr3_length: 15; cdr3_nt: TGTGCCAGCATGAATACCAGGGGGCTGTGGACTGAAGCTTTCTTT; cdr3_aa: CASMNTRGLWTEAFF
v_call: TRBV7-8; j_call: TRBJ1-1; clone_size: -; d_call: -; cdr3_length: 13; cdr3_nt: TGTGCCAGCAGCTTCTATCCAGGGGCTGAAGCTTTCTTT; cdr3_aa: CASSFYPGAEAFF
v_call: TRBV7-2; j_call: TRBJ1-5; clone_size: -; d_call: TRBD1; cdr3_length: 19; cdr3_nt: TGTGCCAGCAGCACCCCCGGGACAGAACCCTTTCCCCGCAATCAGCCCCAGCATTTT; cdr3_aa: CASSTPGTEPFPRNQPQHF
v_call: TRBV7-2; j_call: TRBJ2-7; clone_size: -; d_call: TRBD2; cdr3_length: 14; cdr3_nt: TGTGCCAGCAGCTTAGCTACTAGCGGGGAAACCGGGAACTTC; cdr3_aa: CASSLATSGETGNF